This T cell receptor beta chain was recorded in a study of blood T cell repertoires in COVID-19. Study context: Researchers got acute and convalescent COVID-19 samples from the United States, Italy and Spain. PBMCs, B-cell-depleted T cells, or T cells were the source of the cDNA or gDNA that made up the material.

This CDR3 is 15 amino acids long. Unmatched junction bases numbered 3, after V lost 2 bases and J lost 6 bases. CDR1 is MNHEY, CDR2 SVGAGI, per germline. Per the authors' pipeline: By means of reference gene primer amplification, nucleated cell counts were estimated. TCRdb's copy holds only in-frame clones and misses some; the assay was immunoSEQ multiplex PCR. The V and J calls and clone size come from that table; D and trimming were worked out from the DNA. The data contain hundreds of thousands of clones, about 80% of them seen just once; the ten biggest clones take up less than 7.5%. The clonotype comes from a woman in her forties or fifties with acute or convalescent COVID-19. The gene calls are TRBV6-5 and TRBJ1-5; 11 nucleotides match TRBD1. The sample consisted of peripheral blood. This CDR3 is CASSYGTGGSQPQHF. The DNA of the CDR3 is TGTGCCAGCAGTTACGGGACAGGGGGAAGTCAGCCCCAGCATTTT.